This TCR beta chain was profiled in a study of T cell responses to AZD1222 COVID-19 vaccine. Study conclusions and caveats: The peak T cell response came first, and repertoires were sampled only after it. The sample set comprised mostly white British donors with more females, and clonal diversity was possibly underestimated. Only a handful of AZD1222 recipients were seropositive at baseline.

This CDR3 contains 15 residues. The V gene lost 2 bases and the J gene lost 4 bases, with 14 bases spanning the gap. Germline-derived CDR1 and CDR2 are MNHNS and SASEGT. Worth noting for this clone: Its antigen is still unknown.

Produced via immunoSEQ multiplex PCR; TCRdb's table is partial and in-frame only. The table lists tens of thousands of clones, approximately 86% of them singletons, with approximately 4.7% in the top ten. The chain uses TRBV6-1 and TRBJ1-1, with D perhaps matching TRBD1 (5 bases). The TCR comes from an adult in good health. Material: peripheral blood, obtained on day 0 of MenACWY control vaccination. The CDR3 here is CASSEWGDRGTEAFF. For the CDR3, the DNA is TGTGCCAGCAGTGAATGGGGGGATCGCGGCACTGAAGCTTTCTTT.